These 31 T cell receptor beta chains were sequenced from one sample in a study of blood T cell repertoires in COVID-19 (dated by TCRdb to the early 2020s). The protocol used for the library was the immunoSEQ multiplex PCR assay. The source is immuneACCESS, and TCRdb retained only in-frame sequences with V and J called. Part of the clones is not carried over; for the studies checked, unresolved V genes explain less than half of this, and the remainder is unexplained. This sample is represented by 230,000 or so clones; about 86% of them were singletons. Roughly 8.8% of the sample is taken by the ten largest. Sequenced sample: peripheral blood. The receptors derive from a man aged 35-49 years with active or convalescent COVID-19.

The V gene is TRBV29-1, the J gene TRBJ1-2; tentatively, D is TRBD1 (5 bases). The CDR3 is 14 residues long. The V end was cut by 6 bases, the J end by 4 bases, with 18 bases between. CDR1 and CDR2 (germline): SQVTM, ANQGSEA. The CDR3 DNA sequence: TGCAGCGTGCCCACCCAAACAGGCCCCTATGGCTACACCTTC. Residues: CSVPTQTGPYGYTF.

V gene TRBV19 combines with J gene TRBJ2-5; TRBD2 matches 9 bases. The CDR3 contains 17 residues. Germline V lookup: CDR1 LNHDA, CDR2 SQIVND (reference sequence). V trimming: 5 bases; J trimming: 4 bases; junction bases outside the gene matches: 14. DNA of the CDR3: TGTGCCAGTAGTCTTACAAGGACAGCGGGGGGTCGAGAGACCCAGTACTTC. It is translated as CASSLTRTAGGRETQYF.

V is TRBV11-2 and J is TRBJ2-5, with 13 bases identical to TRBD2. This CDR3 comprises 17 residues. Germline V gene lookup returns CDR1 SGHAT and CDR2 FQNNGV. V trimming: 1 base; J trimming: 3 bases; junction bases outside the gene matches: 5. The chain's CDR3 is CASSLGLAGGQEETQYF. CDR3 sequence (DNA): TGTGCCAGCAGCTTAGGACTAGCGGGAGGACAGGAAGAGACCCAGTACTTC.

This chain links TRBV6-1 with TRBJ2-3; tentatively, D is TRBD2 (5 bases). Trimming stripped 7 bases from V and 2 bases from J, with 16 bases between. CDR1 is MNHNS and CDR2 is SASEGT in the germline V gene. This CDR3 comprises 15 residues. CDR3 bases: TGTGCCAGCATCAGAGGAGGCCTTAACACAGATACGCAGTATTTT. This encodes CASIRGGLNTDTQYF.

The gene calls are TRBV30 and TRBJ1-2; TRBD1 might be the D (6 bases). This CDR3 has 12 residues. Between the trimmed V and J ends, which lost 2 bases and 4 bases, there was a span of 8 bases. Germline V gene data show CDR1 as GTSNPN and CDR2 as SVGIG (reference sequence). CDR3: CAWSPQGYGYTF. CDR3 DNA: TGTGCCTGGAGTCCACAGGGCTATGGCTACACCTTC. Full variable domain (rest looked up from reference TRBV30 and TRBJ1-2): SQTIHQWPATLVQPVGSPLSLECTVEGTSNPNLYWYRQAAGRGLQLLFYSVGIGQISSEVPQNLSASRPQDRQFILSSKKLLLSDSGFYLCAWSPQGYGYTFGSGTRLTVV.

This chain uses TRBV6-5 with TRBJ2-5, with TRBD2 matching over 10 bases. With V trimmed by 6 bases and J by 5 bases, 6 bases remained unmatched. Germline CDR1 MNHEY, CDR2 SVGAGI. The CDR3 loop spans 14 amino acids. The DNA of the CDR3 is TGTGCCAGCAGGGCCGGGACTAGCGAGGAGACCCAGTACTTC. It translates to CASRAGTSEETQYF.

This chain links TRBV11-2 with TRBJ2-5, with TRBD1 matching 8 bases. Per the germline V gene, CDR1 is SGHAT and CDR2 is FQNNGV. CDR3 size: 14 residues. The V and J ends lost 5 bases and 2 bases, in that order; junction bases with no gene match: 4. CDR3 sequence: CASSRGQGQETQYF. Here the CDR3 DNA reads TGTGCCAGCAGCCGAGGACAGGGACAAGAGACCCAGTACTTC. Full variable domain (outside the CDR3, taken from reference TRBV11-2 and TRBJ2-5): EAGVAQSPRYKIIEKRQSVAFWCNPISGHATLYWYQQILGQGPKLLIQFQNNGVVDDSQLPKDRFSAERLKGVDSTLKIQPAKLEDSAVYLCASSRGQGQETQYFGPGTRLLVL.

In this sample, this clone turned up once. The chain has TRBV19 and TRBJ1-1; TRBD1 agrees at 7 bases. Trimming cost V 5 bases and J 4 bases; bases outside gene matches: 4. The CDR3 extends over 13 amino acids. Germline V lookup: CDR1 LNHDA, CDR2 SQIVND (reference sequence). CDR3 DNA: TGTGCCAGTAGTGCTACAGGGGTCACTGAAGCTTTCTTT. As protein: CASSATGVTEAFF. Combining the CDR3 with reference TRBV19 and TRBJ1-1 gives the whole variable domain DGGITQSPKYLFRKEGQNVTLSCEQNLNHDAMYWYRQDPGQGLRLIYYSQIVNDFQKGDIAEGYSVSREKKESFPLTVTSAQKNPTAFYLCASSATGVTEAFFGQGTRLTVV.

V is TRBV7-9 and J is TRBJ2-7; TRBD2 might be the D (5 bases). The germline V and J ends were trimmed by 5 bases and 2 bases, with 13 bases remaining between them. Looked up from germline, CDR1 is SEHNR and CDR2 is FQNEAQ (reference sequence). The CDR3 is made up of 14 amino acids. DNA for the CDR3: TGTGCCAGCAGCCACGGACTGATTACCTACGAGCAGTACTTC. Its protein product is CASSHGLITYEQYF.

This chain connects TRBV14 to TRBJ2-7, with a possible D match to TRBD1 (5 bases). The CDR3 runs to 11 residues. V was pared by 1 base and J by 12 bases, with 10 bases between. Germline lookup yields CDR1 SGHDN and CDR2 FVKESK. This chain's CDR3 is CASSQGTSLYF. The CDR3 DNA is TGTGCCAGCAGCCAAGGGACATCTCTGTACTTC.

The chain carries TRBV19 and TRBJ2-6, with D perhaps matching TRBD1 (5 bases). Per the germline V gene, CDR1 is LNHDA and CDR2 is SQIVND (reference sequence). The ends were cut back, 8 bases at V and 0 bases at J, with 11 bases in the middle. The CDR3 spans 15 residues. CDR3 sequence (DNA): TGTGCCAGTGGGGCCCAGGCCTCTGGGGCCAACGTCCTGACTTTC. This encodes CASGAQASGANVLTF.

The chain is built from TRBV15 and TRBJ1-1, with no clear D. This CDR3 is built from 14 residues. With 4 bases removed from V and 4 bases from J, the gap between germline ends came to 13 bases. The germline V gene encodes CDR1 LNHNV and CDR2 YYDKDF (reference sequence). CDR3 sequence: CATSKREGGTEAFF. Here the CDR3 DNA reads TGTGCCACCAGCAAGAGGGAAGGAGGCACTGAAGCTTTCTTT.

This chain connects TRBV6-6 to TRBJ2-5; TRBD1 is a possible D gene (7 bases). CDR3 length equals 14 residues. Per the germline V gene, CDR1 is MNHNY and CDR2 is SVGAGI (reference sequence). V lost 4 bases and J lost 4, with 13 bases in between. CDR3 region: CASSSRQGGETQYF. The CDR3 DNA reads TGTGCCAGCAGTTCACGACAGGGAGGAGAGACCCAGTACTTC.

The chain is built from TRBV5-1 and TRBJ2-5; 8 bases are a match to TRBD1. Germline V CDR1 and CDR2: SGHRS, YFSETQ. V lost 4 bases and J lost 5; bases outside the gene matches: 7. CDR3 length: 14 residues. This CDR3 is CASSVGQDRETQYF. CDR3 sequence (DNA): TGCGCCAGCAGCGTGGGACAGGATAGGGAGACCCAGTACTTC.

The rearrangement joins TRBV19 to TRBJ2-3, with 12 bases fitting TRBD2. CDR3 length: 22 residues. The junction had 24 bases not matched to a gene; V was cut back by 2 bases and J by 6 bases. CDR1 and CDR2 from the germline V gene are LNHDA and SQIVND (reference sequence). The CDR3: CASSIRGSPQLTSGRLVDTQYF. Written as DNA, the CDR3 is TGTGCCAGTAGTATAAGAGGTTCCCCCCAGCTGACTAGCGGGAGATTGGTGGATACGCAGTATTTT.

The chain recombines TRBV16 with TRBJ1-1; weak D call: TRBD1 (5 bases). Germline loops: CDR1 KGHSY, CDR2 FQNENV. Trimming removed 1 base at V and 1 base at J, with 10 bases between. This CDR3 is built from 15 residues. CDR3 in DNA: TGTGCCAGCAGCCAATGGCCTCAGGGGAACACTGAAGCTTTCTTT. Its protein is CASSQWPQGNTEAFF.

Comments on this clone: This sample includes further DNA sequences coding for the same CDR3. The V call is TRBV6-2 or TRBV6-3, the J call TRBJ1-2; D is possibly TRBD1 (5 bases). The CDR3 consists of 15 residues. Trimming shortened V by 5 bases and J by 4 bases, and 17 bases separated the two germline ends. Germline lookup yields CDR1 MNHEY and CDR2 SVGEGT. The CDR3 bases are TGTGCCAGCAGTAGCCGCCAGGGTCAACTCTATGGCTACACCTTC. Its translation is CASSSRQGQLYGYTF.

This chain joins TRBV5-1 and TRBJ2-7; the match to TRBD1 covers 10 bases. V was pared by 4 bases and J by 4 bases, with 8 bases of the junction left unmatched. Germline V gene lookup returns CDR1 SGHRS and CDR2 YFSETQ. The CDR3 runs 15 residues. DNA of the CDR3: TGCGCCAGCAGCATCACCGGGACAGGGGTTTACGAGCAGTACTTC. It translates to CASSITGTGVYEQYF.

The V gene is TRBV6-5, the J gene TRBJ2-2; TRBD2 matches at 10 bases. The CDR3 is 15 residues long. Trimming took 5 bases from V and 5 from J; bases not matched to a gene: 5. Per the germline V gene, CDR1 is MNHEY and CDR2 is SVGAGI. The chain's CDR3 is CASSSGRARTGELFF. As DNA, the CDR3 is TGTGCCAGCAGTAGCGGGAGGGCCCGGACCGGGGAGCTGTTTTTT.

The CDR3 here is CASSKSGQGRYEQYF. CDR3 sequence (DNA): TGTGCCAGTAGTAAATCGGGACAGGGACGCTACGAGCAGTACTTC. The chain carries TRBV19 and TRBJ2-7; 9 bases agree with TRBD1. Unmatched junction bases numbered 7, after V lost 4 bases and J lost 3 bases. This CDR3 contains 15 residues. Germline-derived CDR1 and CDR2 are LNHDA and SQIVND (reference sequence).

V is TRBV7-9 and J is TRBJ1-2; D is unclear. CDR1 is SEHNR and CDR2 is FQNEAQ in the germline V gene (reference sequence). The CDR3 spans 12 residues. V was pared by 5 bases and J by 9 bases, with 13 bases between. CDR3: CASSGSYWSYTF. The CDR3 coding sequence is TGTGCCAGCAGCGGTAGCTATTGGAGCTACACCTTC.

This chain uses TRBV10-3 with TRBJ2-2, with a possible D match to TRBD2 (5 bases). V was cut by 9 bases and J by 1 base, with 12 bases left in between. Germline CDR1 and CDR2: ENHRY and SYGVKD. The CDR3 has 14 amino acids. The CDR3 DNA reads TGTGCCATAGGAGGAGGCGAGAACACCGGGGAGCTGTTTTTT. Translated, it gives CAIGGGENTGELFF.

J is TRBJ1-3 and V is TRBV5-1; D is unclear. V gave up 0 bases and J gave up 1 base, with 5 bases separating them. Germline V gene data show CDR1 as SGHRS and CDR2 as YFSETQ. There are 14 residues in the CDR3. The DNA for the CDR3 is TGCGCCAGCAGCTTGGCCCAATCTGGAAACACCATATATTTT. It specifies CASSLAQSGNTIYF.

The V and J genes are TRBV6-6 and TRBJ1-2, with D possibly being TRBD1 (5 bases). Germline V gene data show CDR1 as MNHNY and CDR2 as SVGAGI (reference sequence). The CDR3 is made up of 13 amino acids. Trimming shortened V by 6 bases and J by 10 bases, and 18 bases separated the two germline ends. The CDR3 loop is CASSSGLATYYTF. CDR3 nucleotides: TGTGCCAGCAGCTCGGGACTGGCGACTTACTACACCTTC.

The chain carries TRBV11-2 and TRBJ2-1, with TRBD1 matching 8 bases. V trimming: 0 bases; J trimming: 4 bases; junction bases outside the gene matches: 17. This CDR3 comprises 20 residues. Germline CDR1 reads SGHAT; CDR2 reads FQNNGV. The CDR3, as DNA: TGTGCCAGCAGCTTAGACTCCTACACGGGCGGGCGGGACAGGTACAATGAGCAGTTCTTC. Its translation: CASSLDSYTGGRDRYNEQFF. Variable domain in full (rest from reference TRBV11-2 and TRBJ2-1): EAGVAQSPRYKIIEKRQSVAFWCNPISGHATLYWYQQILGQGPKLLIQFQNNGVVDDSQLPKDRFSAERLKGVDSTLKIQPAKLEDSAVYLCASSLDSYTGGRDRYNEQFFGPGTRLTVL.

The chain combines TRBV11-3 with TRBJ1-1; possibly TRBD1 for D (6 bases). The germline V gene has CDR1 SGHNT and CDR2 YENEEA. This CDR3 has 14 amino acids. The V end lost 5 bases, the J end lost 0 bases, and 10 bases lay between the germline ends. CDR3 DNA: TGTGCCAGCAGCCAAGGACAGTTGAACACTGAAGCTTTCTTT. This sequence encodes CASSQGQLNTEAFF.

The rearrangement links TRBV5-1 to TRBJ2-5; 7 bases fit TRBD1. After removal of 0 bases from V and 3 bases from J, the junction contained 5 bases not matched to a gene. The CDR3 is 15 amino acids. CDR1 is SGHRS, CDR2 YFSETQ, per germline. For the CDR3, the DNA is TGCGCCAGCAGCTTGGGGACAGGTCAAAAAGAGACCCAGTACTTC. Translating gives CASSLGTGQKETQYF.

Here the CDR3 reads CASVGQADLGRNSPLHF. In nucleotides, the CDR3 is TGTGCTAGTGTGGGACAGGCCGATCTAGGGCGAAATTCACCCCTCCACTTT. The chain is built from TRBV12-5 and TRBJ1-6; 8 bases are a match to TRBD1. This CDR3 region has 17 residues. With 7 bases clipped from V and 7 bases from J, the junction kept 15 bases outside the gene matches. Germline CDR1 and CDR2: LGHNT and FRNRAP.

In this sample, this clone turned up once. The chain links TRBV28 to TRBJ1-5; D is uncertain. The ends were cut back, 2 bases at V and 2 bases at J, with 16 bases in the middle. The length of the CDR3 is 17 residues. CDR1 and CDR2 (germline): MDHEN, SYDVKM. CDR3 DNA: TGTGCCAGCAGTTTAGCCGCCTTCGGTAATGGCAATCAGCCCCAGCATTTT. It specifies CASSLAAFGNGNQPQHF.

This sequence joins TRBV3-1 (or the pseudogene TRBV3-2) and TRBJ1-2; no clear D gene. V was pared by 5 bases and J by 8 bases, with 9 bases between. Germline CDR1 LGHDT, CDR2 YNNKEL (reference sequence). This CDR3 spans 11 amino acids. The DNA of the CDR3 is TGTGCCAGCAGCTCCCAATCCGGCTACACCTTC. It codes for CASSSQSGYTF.

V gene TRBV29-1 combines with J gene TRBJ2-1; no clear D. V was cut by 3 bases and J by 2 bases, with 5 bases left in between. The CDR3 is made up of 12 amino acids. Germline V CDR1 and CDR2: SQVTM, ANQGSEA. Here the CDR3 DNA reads TGCAGCGTTGACGCGACCTACAATGAGCAGTTCTTC. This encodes CSVDATYNEQFF.